Listed here is a single TCR beta chain. The antigen remains unidentified. Samples: about 28 days before transplant, then days 30, 100 and 180 after. This table comes from immunoSEQ multiplex PCR, and its TCRdb copy is limited to in-frame clones, with some not included. The repertoire has over 10,000 clones, about four fifths of them found once; the top ten carry nearly 6%. These data originate in a study of T cell clonotyping in hematopoietic cell transplantation. Study outcomes and limitations: Few recipient clonotypes overlapped donors; over 95% were de novo at given depth.

Between the trimmed V and J ends, which lost 4 bases and 3 bases, there was a span of 8 bases. This CDR3 is 13 amino acids long. CDR1 is MNHEY and CDR2 is SVGAGI in the germline V gene. The sequence came from a female patient between 35 and 55 years old who had an allogeneic stem cell transplant from a related donor, so T cells may come from the graft donor. Some clones in this sample may be carry-over from other donors' samples. Source: PBMCs, taken 100 days after allogeneic stem cell transplant. The rearrangement joins TRBV6-5 to TRBJ2-3; no clear D. The CDR3 region is CASSSPLTDTQYF. In nucleotides, the CDR3 is TGTGCCAGCAGTTCGCCACTAACAGATACGCAGTATTTT.